The rows below give T cell receptor beta chains drawn from one sample of a study of molecular identifiers for immune sequencing clone quantification. Using its own MiXCR run on the PCR reads, TCRdb lists one record per CDR3 protein. The sample contains approximately 550,000 distinct CDR3 sequences, about 26% of which appear only once. The sequenced sample consisted of naive CD8+ T cells from blood, with Jurkat cell RNA spiked in. These receptors were collected from a human donor in good health. Some libraries in this study had Jurkat cell RNA spiked in. Both conserved end residues are part of each CDR3. The D gene is left open where the match is weak. Clone size is given for some rows only: seen once, a few or many times, or a class if the clone is expanded.

v_call,j_call,d_call,clone_size,cdr3_nt,cdr3_aa
TRBV5-1,TRBJ1-1,NA,many,TGCGCCAGCAGCTTGTTCGTGGGGGGGGATAACACTGAAGCTTTCTTT,CASSLFVGGDNTEAFF
TRBV4-3,TRBJ2-3,NA,NA,TGCGCCAGCAGCCAAGATAGGGTGACGGGAGCGGCAGATACGCAGTATTTT,CASSQDRVTGAADTQYF
TRBV3-1,TRBJ2-1,TRBD2,NA,TGTGTCAGCAGCCAAGTTAGCGGGGGGGCCGGTTCCCACAATGAGCAGTTCTTC,CVSSQVSGGAGSHNEQFF
TRBV7-6,TRBJ2-5,NA,NA,TGTGCCAGCAGCTTAGGGGCAGGGGTTGGGGAGACCCAGTACTTC,CASSLGAGVGETQYF
TRBV11-2,TRBJ2-7,NA,NA,TGTGCCAGCAGCTTAGTACCGTCAACCTACGAGCAGTACTTC,CASSLVPSTYEQYF
TRBV20-1,TRBJ1-1,NA,few,TGCAGTGCTAGGGACGCCGGGCTGATGAACACTGAAGCTTTCTTT,CSARDAGLMNTEAFF
TRBV6-5,TRBJ2-7,TRBD1,NA,TGTGCCAGCAGCGTGACAGGGAAGTCCTACGAGCAGTACTTC,CASSVTGKSYEQYF
TRBV27,TRBJ1-1,TRBD1,NA,TGTGCCAGCAGTTTAGGAGCCAGGGGGATTAATGAAGCTTTCTTT,CASSLGARGINEAFF
TRBV6-2/TRBV6-3,TRBJ2-3,NA,NA,TGTGCCAGCAGGGATACCGAGACAGGAATCAGCGCAGATACGCAGTATTTT,CASRDTETGISADTQYF
TRBV7-9,TRBJ2-3,NA,NA,TGTGCCAGCAGCATAGTGACCAGCGGCAGCACAGATACGCAGTATTTT,CASSIVTSGSTDTQYF
TRBV18,TRBJ2-4,TRBD1,few,TGTGCCAGCTCACCTCCCGACAGGGGGCTCAACAAAAACATTCAGTACTTC,CASSPPDRGLNKNIQYF
TRBV9,TRBJ2-5,NA,NA,TGTGCCAGCAGCCCCCAAGGGGGGGCGCGGGTGTTGCCGGAGACCCAGTACTTC,CASSPQGGARVLPETQYF
TRBV7-9,TRBJ2-5,TRBD2,NA,TGTGCCAGCAGCCTGGTCCGGGGGGAAGAGACCCAGTACTTC,CASSLVRGEETQYF
TRBV4-1,TRBJ1-2,NA,NA,TGCGCCAGCAGCCAAGATCCAGGGACCCCTGGAGGCTATGGCTACACCTTC,CASSQDPGTPGGYGYTF
TRBV29-1,TRBJ1-5,NA,many,TGCAGCGTGGGGGACCCACAGGGTGGCAATCAGCCCCAGCATTTT,CSVGDPQGGNQPQHF
TRBV18,TRBJ2-4,NA,many,TGTGCCAGCTCACTTGGGCAAGGAGGCAAAAACATTCAGTACTTC,CASSLGQGGKNIQYF
TRBV25-1,TRBJ2-3,NA,many,TGTGCCAGCAGTGTGGGCTTCACAGATACGCAGTATTTT,CASSVGFTDTQYF
TRBV20-1,TRBJ2-1,TRBD2,few,TGCAGTGCTCCATCGGGGGGGCGATCCTACAATGAGCAGTTCTTC,CSAPSGGRSYNEQFF
TRBV2,TRBJ2-3,NA,NA,TGTGACAGCAGTGTTATGGTGAGCACAGATACGCAGTATTTT,CDSSVMVSTDTQYF
TRBV28,TRBJ2-3,NA,many,TGTGCCAGCAGTACTCCTTTCCAGGGGGATACGCAGTATTTT,CASSTPFQGDTQYF
TRBV30,TRBJ1-1,NA,NA,TGTGCCTGGCAACCGAACACTGAAGCTCTCTTT,CAWQPNTEALF
TRBV7-8,TRBJ2-5,NA,NA,TGTGCCAGCAGCCCTCCGTCTGAGACCAAGTACTTC,CASSPPSETKYF
TRBV7-9,TRBJ2-5,TRBD2,NA,TGTGCCAGCAGCGCCCGACTAGCGGGAGAAGGGGAGACCCAGTACTTC,CASSARLAGEGETQYF
TRBV11-2,TRBJ1-2,TRBD1,NA,TGTGCCAGCAGTTCTCGACAGGGACCGGCTAACTATGGCTACACCTTC,CASSSRQGPANYGYTF
TRBV4-3,TRBJ1-6,NA,NA,TGCGCCAGCAGCCAAGAGTCGCTAGACTGGAATTCACCCCTCCACTTT,CASSQESLDWNSPLHF
TRBV11-2,TRBJ2-7,TRBD2,many,TGTGCCAGCAGCCCGGGGACTAGCGGGATTGGCGAGCAGTACTTC,CASSPGTSGIGEQYF
TRBV7-8,TRBJ2-3,NA,many,TGTGCCAGCAGCCCACTCCTGCGGGTACGCACAGATACGCAGTATTTT,CASSPLLRVRTDTQYF
TRBV6-6,TRBJ1-2,TRBD1,NA,TGTGCCAGCAGTTCCCGGGACAGTCCAAACTATGGCTACACCTTC,CASSSRDSPNYGYTF
TRBV29-1,TRBJ2-2,NA,many,TGCAGCGTTGTTTTAGGGCAGGACACCGGGGAGCTGTTTTTT,CSVVLGQDTGELFF
TRBV12-3/TRBV12-4,TRBJ1-1,NA,many,TGTGCCAGCAGGTCAGGGCAACTCTTCGAAGCTTTCTTT,CASRSGQLFEAFF
TRBV20-1,TRBJ2-3,NA,few,TGCAGTGCTAGAGATTCGGGGCTCTCCACAGATACGCAGTATTTT,CSARDSGLSTDTQYF
TRBV2,TRBJ2-3,NA,NA,TGTGCCAGCAGTGACTCAGGGACCCACACAGATACGCAGTATTTT,CASSDSGTHTDTQYF
TRBV19,TRBJ2-7,NA,few,TGTGCCAGTAGTATCTCGGACAGCTGGAACTACGAGCAGTACTTC,CASSISDSWNYEQYF
TRBV2,TRBJ1-2,NA,many,TGTGCCAGCACAGGGGACTATGGCTACACCTTC,CASTGDYGYTF
TRBV19,TRBJ1-5,TRBD1,NA,TGTGCCAGTAGTACGACAGGGTTGGGTCAGCCCCAGCATTTT,CASSTTGLGQPQHF
TRBV13,TRBJ2-3,TRBD2,many,TGTGCCAGCAGCTTAGCCTTCCCGAGCGGGGGGGCCTATGGTAGCACAGATACGCAGTATTTT,CASSLAFPSGGAYGSTDTQYF
TRBV20-1,TRBJ2-3,TRBD2,NA,TGCAGTGCTAGCCCAGGACTAGCGGAGGTTATTAGCACAGATACGCAGTATTTT,CSASPGLAEVISTDTQYF